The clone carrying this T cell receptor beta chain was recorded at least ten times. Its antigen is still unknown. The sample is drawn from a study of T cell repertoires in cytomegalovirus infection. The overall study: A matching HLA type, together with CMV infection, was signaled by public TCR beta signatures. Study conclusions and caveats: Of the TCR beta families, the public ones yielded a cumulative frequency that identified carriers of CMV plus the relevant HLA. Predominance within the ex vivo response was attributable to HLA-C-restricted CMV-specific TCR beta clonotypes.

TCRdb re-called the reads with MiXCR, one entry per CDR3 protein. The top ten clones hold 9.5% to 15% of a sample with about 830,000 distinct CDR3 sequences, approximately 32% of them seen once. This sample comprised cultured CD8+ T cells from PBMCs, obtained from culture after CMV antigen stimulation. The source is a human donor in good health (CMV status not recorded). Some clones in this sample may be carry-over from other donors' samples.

CDR3 bases: TGTGCCAGCACCACTAGCGGGGAACCCCAAGAGACCCAGTACTTC. Its translation: CASTTSGEPQETQYF. The rearrangement uses TRBV12-3 or TRBV12-4 and TRBJ2-5; 10 bases line up with TRBD2. The junction had 6 bases not matched to a gene; V was cut back by 7 bases and J by 1 base. CDR3 length: 15 residues.